A selection of T cell receptor beta chains follows, all from one sample in a study of blood T cell repertoires in COVID-19. Sequencing used immunoSEQ multiplex PCR; TCRdb keeps in-frame clones, though not all of them. Of 200,000 to 250,000 clones in the sample, around 85% are singletons; the top ten hold 2.5% to 3.5%. The sequencing input was peripheral blood. The receptors derive from a woman aged 25 to 39 who had recovered from COVID-19. CDR3s include the opening cysteine and the closing phenylalanine or tryptophan. A D gene is named only where the DNA matches it firmly.

TRBV27,TRBJ1-1,NA,CASSTTRGEDFF
TRBV19,TRBJ2-3,TRBD2,CASNLAGTSEHTQYF
TRBV24-1,TRBJ2-2,NA,CATSDSNSNTGELFF
TRBV7-8,TRBJ1-3,NA,CASSFRGGSGNTIYF
TRBV11-1,TRBJ2-5,TRBD1,CASRQTGVETQYF
TRBV10-3,TRBJ1-5,NA,CAISPTGVGDQPQHF
TRBV4-2,TRBJ1-3,NA,CASSQAQGSGNTIYF
TRBV3-1/TRBV3-2,TRBJ2-1,TRBD1,CASSLGQGPYYNEQFF
TRBV19,TRBJ2-7,TRBD2,CASTAGVGAYEQYF
TRBV5-1,TRBJ2-7,NA,CASSRQGGYEQYF
TRBV24-1,TRBJ2-1,NA,CATSDPRGSYNEQFF
TRBV9,TRBJ2-4,TRBD1,CASSVATGAGIQYF
TRBV7-3,TRBJ2-3,TRBD2,CASSLAGGHGDTQYF
TRBV7-6,TRBJ2-1,TRBD2,CASSLRAWEGRLEQFF
TRBV7-2,TRBJ2-5,TRBD2,CASSLAGGIETQYF
TRBV3-1/TRBV3-2,TRBJ2-7,TRBD2,CASSKLAGGYEQYF
TRBV7-9,TRBJ2-2,NA,CASSLAAGPPGELFF
TRBV18,TRBJ2-7,TRBD1,CASSPGQGAYEQYF
TRBV5-6,TRBJ1-1,NA,CASSFDRNTEAFF
TRBV15,TRBJ1-4,TRBD1,CATSRRSAGGAVKLFF
TRBV18,TRBJ1-3,TRBD1,CASSPRTGILSNTIYF
TRBV7-9,TRBJ1-1,TRBD1,CASSHEQGARGNTEAFF
TRBV21-1,TRBJ2-7,NA,CASSKGWQGLYEQYF
TRBV5-4,TRBJ1-2,TRBD1,CASSPQGPSNYGYTF
TRBV19,TRBJ1-4,NA,CASTATADGKLFF
TRBV18,TRBJ2-7,NA,CASSPLQNSYEQYF
TRBV10-3,TRBJ1-1,TRBD1,CAIRTGTATSVNTEAFF
TRBV9,TRBJ1-3,TRBD1,CASSTTDRGPGNTIYF
TRBV7-2,TRBJ2-5,TRBD2,CASSLLAGGRQGTQYF
TRBV5-1,TRBJ2-5,NA,CASSAGGVARETQYF
TRBV15,TRBJ1-5,NA,CATSRDGLGQGGNQPQHF
TRBV7-2,TRBJ1-1,NA,CASSESQGLNTEAFF
TRBV7-2,TRBJ2-7,TRBD2,CASSLKDGFGGYEQYF
TRBV7-6,TRBJ1-2,TRBD1,CASSLDYRGHNNYGYTF
TRBV6-5,TRBJ2-3,TRBD1,CASRGTGGSDTQYF
TRBV19,TRBJ1-1,TRBD1,CASSMHQGAEAFF
TRBV20-1,TRBJ1-2,NA,CSAKDSGYTF
TRBV6-2/TRBV6-3,TRBJ2-3,TRBD2,CASSGLAVDTQYF
TRBV15,TRBJ2-7,TRBD2,CATSRQRGGLSYEQYF
TRBV30,TRBJ1-5,NA,CAWTRGGEGNQPQHF
TRBV4-1,TRBJ1-5,TRBD1,CASSQDRGTGDQPQHF
TRBV18,TRBJ1-1,TRBD1,CASSPPNRGANTEAFF
TRBV6-2/TRBV6-3,TRBJ1-2,NA,CASSWSSGGYTF
TRBV19,TRBJ1-5,NA,CASSMISRDQPQHF
TRBV27,TRBJ1-1,NA,CASIMTTFGIPHGTEAFF
TRBV5-1,TRBJ2-2,NA,CASSPTSSNTGELFF
TRBV18,TRBJ1-1,TRBD1,CASSRLGTGVGRTEAFF
TRBV11-2,TRBJ2-5,TRBD1,CASSQQSGGRETQYF